These 8 T cell receptor beta chains were all obtained from the same sample, sequenced in a study of T cell repertoires in cytomegalovirus infection. TCRdb recomputed calls from the reads with MiXCR, one row per CDR3 protein. The sample lists approximately 490,000 distinct CDR3 sequences, about 11% seen once, with roughly 10% in the top ten. Input material: PBMCs. The receptors stem from a human donor in good health (CMV status not recorded). Some clones in this sample may be carry-over from other donors' samples.

This clonotype was observed at least ten times. The chain recombines TRBV7-9 with TRBJ2-7, with D possibly TRBD2 on 7 matching bases. The CDR3 spans 17 residues. The V gene's germline CDR1 is SEHNR and CDR2 FQNEAQ (reference sequence). The germline V and J ends were trimmed by 1 base and 2 bases, with 18 bases remaining between them. CDR3 nucleotides: TGTGCCAGCAGCTTAGAGGGTTGGGGGGGCTTAGCCTACGAGCAGTACTTC. Amino acids: CASSLEGWGGLAYEQYF.

This clonotype appeared many times. J is TRBJ1-1 and V is TRBV18, with D tentatively TRBD1 (6 bases). The germline V gene encodes CDR1 KGHSH and CDR2 LQKENI. This CDR3 spans 16 amino acids. V was clipped by 5 bases and J by 0 bases, with 16 bases between them. The CDR3: CASSSRGGGMNTEAFF. As DNA, the CDR3 is TGTGCCAGCTCATCCCGGGGAGGGGGTATGAACACTGAAGCTTTCTTT.

In this sample, this clonotype turned up many times. The chain carries TRBV28 and TRBJ2-7; D is uncertain. The V end lost 5 bases, the J end lost 7 bases, and 18 bases lay between the germline ends. Germline V gene lookup returns CDR1 MDHEN and CDR2 SYDVKM. The CDR3 extends over 14 amino acids. The CDR3 DNA reads TGTGCCAGCAGTCTATCCTGGTGGATGATTGAGCAGTACTTC. Protein product: CASSLSWWMIEQYF.

This clonotype occurred many times. This CDR3 reads CASGFSWQGAALKETQYF. Here the CDR3 DNA reads TGTGCTAGTGGTTTTAGTTGGCAGGGGGCTGCCCTAAAAGAGACCCAGTACTTC. The chain employs TRBV12-5 and TRBJ2-5; 8 nucleotides align to TRBD1. Germline CDR1 is LGHNT and CDR2 is FRNRAP. Trimming cost V 3 bases and J 3 bases; bases outside gene matches: 15. The length of the CDR3 is 18 residues.

There are a few counts of this clonotype. This chain connects TRBV2 to TRBJ2-5; D is unresolved. This CDR3 region has 12 residues. The V and J ends lost 10 bases and 5 bases respectively, with 14 bases between them. Per the germline V gene, CDR1 is SNHLY and CDR2 is FYNNEI. The CDR3 region is CATRTSPETQYF. The CDR3 DNA reads as TGTGCCACCCGGACCTCTCCTGAGACCCAGTACTTC.

This clonotype occurred many times. The rearrangement links TRBV7-2 to TRBJ1-5; no reliable D call. The CDR3 has 15 residues. Trimming removed 5 bases at V and 3 bases at J, with 14 bases between. Per the germline V gene, CDR1 is SGHTA and CDR2 is FQGNSA. The CDR3 spells CASSVMDQLNQPQHF. The CDR3 nucleotides are TGTGCCAGCAGCGTAATGGACCAGCTCAATCAGCCCCAGCATTTT.

The chain joins TRBV27 to TRBJ2-7, with TRBD1 matching 9 bases. Losses at the gene ends were 5 bases for V and 5 bases for J; bases not matched to a gene: 10. This CDR3 has 15 amino acids. The germline V gene encodes CDR1 MNHEY and CDR2 SMNVEV (reference sequence). This CDR3 reads CASSQPRQGVDEQYF. The CDR3 nucleotides are TGTGCCAGCAGTCAGCCCCGACAGGGGGTCGACGAGCAGTACTTC.

This clonotype occurred many times. This chain joins TRBV20-1 and TRBJ1-2; 7 bases align to TRBD1. This CDR3 is 15 amino acids long. CDR1 is DFQATT and CDR2 is SNEGSKA in the germline V gene (reference sequence). V lost 6 bases to trimming and J lost 2 bases; unmatched junction nucleotides: 12. The CDR3 region has the DNA TGCAGTGCGACTACAACGACAGGGACGAACTATGGCTACACCTTC. This sequence encodes CSATTTTGTNYGYTF.